One sample yielded the 21 T cell receptor beta chains listed below, sequenced in a study of graft-versus-host responses after intestinal transplantation. The protocol was immunoSEQ multiplex PCR, while the TCRdb copy is restricted to in-frame clones and leaves out a portion. The repertoire holds some 41,000 clones, with approximately 95% as singletons. Their cognate antigens are unknown. The sequences come from unstimulated CD8+ T cells sorted from spleen or lymph node cells, collected before transplant. The origin of the receptors is a human donor who was the organ donor for an intestinal transplant.

The chain carries TRBV13 and TRBJ2-4; unclear D gene. Deletions cut 3 bases from V and 0 bases from J, with 9 bases between. This CDR3 contains 15 residues. Per the germline V gene, CDR1 is PRHDT and CDR2 is FYEKMQ (reference sequence). DNA of the CDR3: TGTGCCAGCAGCTTGGGCGGCCTAGCCAAAAACATTCAGTACTTC. It specifies CASSLGGLAKNIQYF. Variable domain in full (rest from reference TRBV13 and TRBJ2-4): AAGVIQSPRHLIKEKRETATLKCYPIPRHDTVYWYQQGPGQDPQFLISFYEKMQSDKGSIPDRFSAQQFSDYHSELNMSSLELGDSALYFCASSLGGLAKNIQYFGAGTRLSVL.

The chain combines TRBV5-1 with TRBJ2-7; TRBD2 might be the D (5 bases). Germline lookup yields CDR1 SGHRS and CDR2 YFSETQ. The CDR3 contains 11 residues. V gave up 2 bases and J gave up 7 bases, with 7 bases separating them. The CDR3 coding sequence is TGCGCCAGCAGCTTTAAGCGGGAGCAGTACTTC. This translates into CASSFKREQYF.

This chain uses TRBV7-8 with TRBJ2-5, with D tentatively TRBD1 (5 bases). Gene TRBJ2-7 matches the end of the DNA better, so the J call may be wrong. Germline V gene lookup returns CDR1 SGHVS and CDR2 FQNEAQ. The CDR3 loop spans 14 amino acids. The CDR3 DNA reads TGTGCCAGCAGCTTACAGGGTGCGTCCTACGAGCAGTACTTC. It translates to CASSLQGASYEQYF.

J is TRBJ1-2 and V is TRBV6-1; TRBD1 is a possible D gene (5 bases). CDR3 length: 17 amino acids. Trimming shortened V by 0 bases and J by 4 bases, and 18 bases separated the two germline ends. In germline, CDR1 is MNHNS, CDR2 SASEGT. The chain's CDR3 is CASSEAVSDSPLYGYTF. The CDR3 DNA reads as TGTGCCAGCAGTGAAGCGGTATCCGACAGCCCCCTCTATGGCTACACCTTC.

The V gene is TRBV4-3, the J gene TRBJ1-1; D may be TRBD1 (5 bases). Trimming cost V 1 base and J 7 bases, with 7 bases left between them. CDR1 LGHNA and CDR2 YSLEER come from the germline V gene. CDR3 length equals 12 residues. The chain's CDR3 is CASSQARDEAFF. In DNA form, the CDR3 reads TGCGCCAGCAGCCAAGCCAGGGATGAAGCTTTCTTT.

The chain uses TRBV13 and TRBJ2-3, with D hard to call. The CDR3 spans 13 residues. The germline gives CDR1 PRHDT, CDR2 FYEKMQ (reference sequence). V lost 5 bases, J lost 4 bases, and 10 bases lay in between. For the CDR3, the DNA is TGTGCCAGCAGCGATAGGAACGCAGATACGCAGTATTTT. Translating it yields CASSDRNADTQYF. Filled out from reference TRBV13 and TRBJ2-3, the complete variable domain reads AAGVIQSPRHLIKEKRETATLKCYPIPRHDTVYWYQQGPGQDPQFLISFYEKMQSDKGSIPDRFSAQQFSDYHSELNMSSLELGDSALYFCASSDRNADTQYFGPGTRLTVL.

The V call is TRBV30, the J call TRBJ1-4, with 10 bases matching TRBD1. J gave up 8 bases and V 4 bases, and 16 bases lay outside the gene matches. The CDR3 length is 17 residues. The germline gives CDR1 GTSNPN, CDR2 SVGIG (reference sequence). The DNA of the CDR3 is TGTGCCTGGAATGGGGACAGGGGTTGGATCAGGACGGAAAAACTGTTTTTT. Its protein is CAWNGDRGWIRTEKLFF.

The V call is TRBV4-2, the J call TRBJ1-6; 9 nucleotides match TRBD1. The CDR3 consists of 16 residues. J was trimmed by 10 bases and V by 0 bases; bases with no gene match: 7. CDR1 LGHNA and CDR2 YNFKEQ come from the germline V gene. The CDR3 DNA is TGTGCCAGCAGCCAAGAGGGCGGGACAGGGCGATCACCCCTCCACTTT. It is translated as CASSQEGGTGRSPLHF.

The rearrangement links TRBV7-9 to TRBJ2-2; D not resolved. Trimming took off 1 base at V and 4 bases at J, with 10 bases between the two ends. Germline V CDR1 and CDR2: SEHNR, FQNEAQ (reference sequence). The CDR3 runs 15 residues. This CDR3 is CASSLGLLFTGELFF. As DNA, the CDR3 is TGTGCCAGCAGCTTAGGACTCCTCTTCACCGGGGAGCTGTTTTTT.

This rearrangement joins TRBV5-1 to TRBJ2-1, with a weak D call TRBD1 (5 bases). This CDR3 comprises 12 residues. Germline CDR1 and CDR2: SGHRS and YFSETQ. With 2 bases removed from V and 6 bases from J, the gap between germline ends came to 6 bases. Written as DNA, the CDR3 is TGCGCCAGCAGCTTACAGGTCAATGAGCAGTTCTTC. Its translation is CASSLQVNEQFF.

V is TRBV27 and J is TRBJ1-5; D not certain. This CDR3 region has 14 residues. The V and J ends lost 2 bases and 6 bases respectively, with 11 bases between them. CDR1 is MNHEY and CDR2 is SMNVEV in the germline V gene (reference sequence). The CDR3 region has the DNA TGTGCCAGCAGTTTAGTTTTGGGAGGTCAGCCCCAGCATTTT. This encodes CASSLVLGGQPQHF.

The rearrangement links TRBV4-1 to TRBJ2-7; D unresolved. Trimming removed 0 bases at V and 6 bases at J, with 15 bases between. This CDR3 spans 15 amino acids. Germline loops: CDR1 MGHRA, CDR2 YSYEKL. CDR3 amino acids: CASSQEFLVLTEQYF. The CDR3 DNA reads as TGCGCCAGCAGCCAAGAATTTCTCGTCCTCACCGAGCAGTACTTC.

The chain carries TRBV2 and TRBJ2-7; TRBD1 matches at 10 bases. This CDR3 region has 13 residues. CDR1 SNHLY and CDR2 FYNNEI come from the germline V gene. With V trimmed by 8 bases and J by 6 bases, 7 bases remained unmatched. The CDR3 protein is CASGGTGALEQYF. The CDR3 nucleotides are TGTGCCAGCGGGGGGACAGGGGCCCTCGAGCAGTACTTC.

The DNA for the CDR3 is TGCGCCAGCAGCCCCGGGGATGGGATCACCGGGGAGCTGTTTTTT. Translation: CASSPGDGITGELFF. The V gene is TRBV4-1, the J gene TRBJ2-2; D is possibly TRBD2 (5 bases). Germline loops: CDR1 MGHRA, CDR2 YSYEKL. The CDR3 loop spans 15 amino acids. V dropped 4 bases and J dropped 4 bases, with 13 bases sitting between them.

A word on this clone: One end of the junction does not line up with germline, which may come from a read error. V usage is TRBV2 and J usage is TRBJ2-1, with 11 bases matching TRBD2. The CDR3 covers 17 residues. From germline, CDR1 is SNHLY and CDR2 FYNNEI. The CDR3 nucleotides are TGTGCCAGCAGAAGACTAGCGGGGCAACGCTCCTACGATGAGCAGTTCTTC. It encodes CASRRLAGQRSYDEQFF.

V gene TRBV7-3 combines with J gene TRBJ1-5, with 9 bases lining up with TRBD1. CDR3 length: 17 residues. Germline V gene data show CDR1 as SGHTA and CDR2 as FQGTGA. V shed 0 bases and J 5 bases; nucleotides not matched to a gene: 8. CDR3: CASSLTSGTGYDQPQHF. The CDR3 nucleotides read TGTGCCAGCAGCTTAACATCCGGGACAGGGTACGATCAGCCCCAGCATTTT. Drawing the rest from reference TRBV7-3 and TRBJ1-5, the complete variable domain is GAGVSQTPSNKVTEKGKYVELRCDPISGHTALYWYRQSLGQGPEFLIYFQGTGAADDSGLPNDRFFAVRPEGSVSTLKIQRTERGDSAVYLCASSLTSGTGYDQPQHFGDGTRLSIL.

The rearrangement uses TRBV5-4 and TRBJ2-7; TRBD1 matches at 11 bases. The trim removed 4 bases at V and 5 bases at J, leaving 11 bases unmatched. The germline V gene has CDR1 SGHNT and CDR2 YYREEE (reference sequence). There are 16 residues in the CDR3. CDR3 DNA: TGTGCCAGCAGCCCTCCGGGACAGGGGGACTCGGACGAGCAGTACTTC. This translates into CASSPPGQGDSDEQYF.

V and J are TRBV7-7 and TRBJ2-6, with D hard to call. The germline V gene has CDR1 SSHAT and CDR2 FNYEAQ (reference sequence). V was cut by 5 bases and J by 5 bases, with 19 bases left in between. The CDR3 totals 17 residues. The CDR3: CASSHMTPQSRANVLTF. For the CDR3, the DNA is TGTGCCAGCAGCCACATGACGCCACAAAGTCGGGCCAACGTCCTGACTTTC. Looking up the rest from reference TRBV7-7 and TRBJ2-6 gives the full variable domain: GAGVSQSPRYKVTKRGQDVTLRCDPISSHATLYWYQQALGQGPEFLTYFNYEAQPDKSGLPSDRFSAERPEGSISTLTIQRTEQRDSAMYRCASSHMTPQSRANVLTFGAGSRLTVL.

The rearrangement links TRBV4-2 to TRBJ2-1, with D possibly matching TRBD2 (6 bases). V was clipped by 3 bases and J by 7 bases, with 19 bases between them. The length of the CDR3 is 16 residues. Germline CDR1 reads LGHNA; CDR2 reads YNFKEQ. CDR3 amino acids: CASSHPGGAGANEQFF. The CDR3 nucleotides are TGTGCCAGCAGCCATCCGGGCGGGGCGGGTGCTAATGAGCAGTTCTTC.

V is TRBV9 and J is TRBJ1-6; D remains ambiguous. This CDR3 is built from 14 residues. Germline V CDR1 and CDR2: SGDLS, YYNGEE. Trimming took off 3 bases at V and 7 bases at J, with 11 bases between the two ends. CDR3 in DNA: TGTGCCAGCAGCGCGTCGGAGGCCAATTCACCCCTCCACTTT. It is translated as CASSASEANSPLHF.

This chain connects TRBV7-3 to TRBJ2-3; no reliable D call. Per germline, CDR1 SGHTA and CDR2 FQGTGA. V dropped 5 bases and J dropped 4 bases, with 10 bases sitting between them. This CDR3 spans 13 amino acids. The CDR3 DNA is TGTGCCAGCAGCCCCGGAGTCTCAGATACGCAGTATTTT. It yields the protein CASSPGVSDTQYF. Together with reference TRBV7-3 and TRBJ2-3, the CDR3 gives the full variable domain: GAGVSQTPSNKVTEKGKYVELRCDPISGHTALYWYRQSLGQGPEFLIYFQGTGAADDSGLPNDRFFAVRPEGSVSTLKIQRTERGDSAVYLCASSPGVSDTQYFGPGTRLTVL.